The clone carrying this T cell receptor (beta chain) was observed a handful of times. The sample comes from a study of CD8 T cells in Susac syndrome. Reverse transcription of 0.5 to 1 ug RNA was performed with random hexamers. One entry per CDR3 protein results from TCRdb running MiXCR on the immunoSEQ multiplex PCR reads. The top ten hold about 0.12% of the sample, which has some 450,000 distinct CDR3 sequences, 85% to 90% seen once. The sample was CD8+ T cells from PBMCs. This TCR came from a human donor with multiple sclerosis.

The CDR3 reads CASRSVSGRAWETQYF. CDR3 sequence (DNA): TGCGCCAGCAGGTCGGTCAGCGGGAGGGCCTGGGAGACCCAGTACTTC. The V call is TRBV5-1, the J call TRBJ2-5; the match to TRBD2 covers 10 bases. The CDR3 consists of 16 residues. V shed 5 bases, J shed 5 bases, and the junction held 12 bases outside the gene matches. The germline V gene encodes CDR1 SGHRS and CDR2 YFSETQ.